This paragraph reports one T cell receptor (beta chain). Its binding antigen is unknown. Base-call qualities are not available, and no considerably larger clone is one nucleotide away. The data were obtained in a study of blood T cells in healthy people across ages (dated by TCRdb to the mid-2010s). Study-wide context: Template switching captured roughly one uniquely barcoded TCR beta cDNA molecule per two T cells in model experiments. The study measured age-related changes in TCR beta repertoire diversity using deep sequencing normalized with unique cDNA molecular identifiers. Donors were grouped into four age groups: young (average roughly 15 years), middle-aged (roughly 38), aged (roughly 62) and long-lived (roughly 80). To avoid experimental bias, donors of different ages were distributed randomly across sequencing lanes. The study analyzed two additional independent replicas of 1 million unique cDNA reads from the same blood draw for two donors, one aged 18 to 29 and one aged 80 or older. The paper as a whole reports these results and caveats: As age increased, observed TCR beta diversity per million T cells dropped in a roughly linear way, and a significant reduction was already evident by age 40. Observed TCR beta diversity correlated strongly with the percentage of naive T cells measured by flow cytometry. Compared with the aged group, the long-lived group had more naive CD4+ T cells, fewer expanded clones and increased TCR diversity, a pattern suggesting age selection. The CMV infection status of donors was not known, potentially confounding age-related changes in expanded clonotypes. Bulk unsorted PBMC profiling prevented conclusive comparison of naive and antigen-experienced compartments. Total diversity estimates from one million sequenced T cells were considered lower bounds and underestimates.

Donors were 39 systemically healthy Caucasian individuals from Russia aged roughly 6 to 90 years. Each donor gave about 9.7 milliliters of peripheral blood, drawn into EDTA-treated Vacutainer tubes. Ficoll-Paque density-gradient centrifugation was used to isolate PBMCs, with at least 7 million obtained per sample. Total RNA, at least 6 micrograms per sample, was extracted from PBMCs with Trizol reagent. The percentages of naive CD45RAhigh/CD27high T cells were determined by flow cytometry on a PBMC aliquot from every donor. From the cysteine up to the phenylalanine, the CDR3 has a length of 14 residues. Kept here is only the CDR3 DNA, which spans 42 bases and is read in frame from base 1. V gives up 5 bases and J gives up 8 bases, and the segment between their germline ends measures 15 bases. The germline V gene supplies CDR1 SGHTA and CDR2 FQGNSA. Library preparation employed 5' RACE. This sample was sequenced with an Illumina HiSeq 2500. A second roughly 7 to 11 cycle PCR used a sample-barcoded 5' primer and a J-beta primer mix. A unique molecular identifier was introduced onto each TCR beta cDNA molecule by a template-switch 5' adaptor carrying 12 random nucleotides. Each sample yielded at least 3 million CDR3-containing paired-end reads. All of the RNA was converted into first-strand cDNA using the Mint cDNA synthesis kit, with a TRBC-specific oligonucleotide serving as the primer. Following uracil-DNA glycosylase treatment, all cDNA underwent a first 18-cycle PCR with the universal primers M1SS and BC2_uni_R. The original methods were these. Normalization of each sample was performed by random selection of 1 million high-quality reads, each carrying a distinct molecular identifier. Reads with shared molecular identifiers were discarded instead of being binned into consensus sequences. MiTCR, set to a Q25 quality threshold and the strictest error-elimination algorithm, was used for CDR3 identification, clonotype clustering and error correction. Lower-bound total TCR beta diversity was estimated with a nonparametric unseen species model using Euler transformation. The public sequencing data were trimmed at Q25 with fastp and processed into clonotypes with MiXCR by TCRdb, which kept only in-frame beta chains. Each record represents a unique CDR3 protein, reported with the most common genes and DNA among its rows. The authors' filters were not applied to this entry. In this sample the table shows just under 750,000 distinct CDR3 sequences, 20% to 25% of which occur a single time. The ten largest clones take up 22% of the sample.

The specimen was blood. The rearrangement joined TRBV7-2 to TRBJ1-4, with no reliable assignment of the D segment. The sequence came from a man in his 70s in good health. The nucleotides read TGTGCCAGCAGCACGGGCCGGTGGAGGGAAAAACTGTTTTTT. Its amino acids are CASSTGRWREKLFF.